This TCR beta chain was captured by sequencing in a study of CD8 T cells in ankylosing spondylitis (TCRdb year 2017). For context, the study as a whole: The study set out to find disease-linked TCR variants by profiling T cell receptor beta repertoires in ankylosing spondylitis patients and healthy donors. The full study cohort was made up of about 24 ankylosing spondylitis patients and roughly 100 healthy donors. Peripheral blood samples were taken, and synovial fluid was additionally collected from ankylosing spondylitis patients.

From its cysteine to its phenylalanine, the CDR3 spans 15 amino acids. The entry retains the CDR3 DNA only, 45 bases that are in frame from base 1. From a lookup of the germline V gene (reference sequence), CDR1 and CDR2 are MNHEY and SMNVEV. Trimming removed 5 bases from V and 2 bases from J, leaving 13 bases between the germline ends. For this clonotype: Its antigen is currently not known. No base quality information exists; no much larger clone differs at one position.

The sequencer was an Illumina HiSeq 2500. Quantitative 5'-RACE with molecular barcodes was used to prepare TCR beta libraries. As for how the authors treated the data: A new computational method based on a probabilistic model of VDJ rearrangement was used to identify disease-linked TCR variants. Clones were called with MiXCR by TCRdb after fastp trimmed the public reads at Q25, and only in-frame beta chains were retained. Here each entry gathers all rows of one CDR3 protein and keeps the most common genes and DNA. The V and J calls come from TCRdb's annotation, not from the publication. This sample lists 100,000 to 150,000 distinct CDR3 sequences; 15% to 20% were detected once. The leading ten clones occupy 25% to 40% of the sample. Overall study outcomes, separate from this receptor: Some motif variants were previously reported in synovial fluid and blood of reactive arthritis patients, suggesting common disease-initiation mechanisms. The disease-linked clones had a CD8+ phenotype and were found at relatively low frequencies in peripheral blood. Blood from ankylosing spondylitis patients appeared to be characterized by a TCR beta motif composed of 7 to 9 highly homologous amino acid variants. The disease-linked clones were reported as significantly enriched in matched synovial fluid samples from ankylosing spondylitis patients.

This receptor was obtained from a male donor with ankylosing spondylitis. The sample consisted of blood, either unsorted or a sorted T cell fraction (not recorded which). The sequence links TRBV27 to TRBJ2-1, with no confident D gene call. The CDR3 region has the sequence CASSARLGTYNEQFF. The DNA is as follows: TGTGCCAGCAGTGCTCGACTGGGGACCTACAATGAGCAGTTCTTC.